This T cell receptor beta chain was sequenced during a study of T cells in Graves' hyperthyroidism and ophthalmopathy (dated by TCRdb to about 2019). About the investigation overall: Peripheral blood was collected at initial diagnosis, before any treatment. TCR V-J signatures able to tell the groups apart were searched for in a discovery cohort of some 97 patients, of whom under 45 had Graves' ophthalmopathy and about 60 had stable Graves' hyperthyroidism. Prospective prediction of ophthalmopathy was tested in an independent validation cohort consisting of 18 to 20 hyperthyroidism patients and approximately 16 patients who later progressed to ophthalmopathy. The roughly 100 discovery patients were randomly split 7:3 into training and test sets. In addition, the study compared T-cell repertoires in thyroid tissue and in blood from roughly 6 Graves' hyperthyroidism patients. Following sampling, methimazole starting at 30 mg daily was given to hyperthyroidism patients, and high-dose intravenous methylprednisolone was given to ophthalmopathy patients. According to the paper, TCR Vbeta CDR3 sequencing was carried out on about 140 peripheral blood samples, which came from fewer than 50 ophthalmopathy, some 73 hyperthyroidism and approximately 17 progressor patients. Beyond this particular receptor, the publication reports: No statistical method was used to set the sample size in advance, and investigators knew the group allocation. Blood samples also contained most of the expanded thyroid clonotypes (frequency above 0.001), which suggests that blood repertoires may reflect thyroid immune responses. In validation, the model predicted progression to ophthalmopathy with over 65% sensitivity and 72% to 85% specificity, a median of about 6 months before onset. A model built on a 13 V-J signature distinguished ophthalmopathy from stable hyperthyroidism, reaching approximately 89% sensitivity and approximately 83% specificity in cross-validation and 80%/75% in testing.

CDR1 and CDR2 are read off the germline V gene as SGHTA and FQGNSA. V loses 4 bases at its end and J loses 4 bases; junction bases beyond the gene matches: 11. The CDR3 runs 18 residues from the cysteine to the phenylalanine. The retained sequence is limited to the CDR3, 54 bases, with the frame set at the first base. Ophthalmopathy patients had moderately to severely active disease, Clinical Activity Score of at least 3, NOSPECS grade of at least 4, and duration under 3 months. Exclusion was applied to patients with uncontrolled infections, other autoimmune diseases, pregnancy or lactation. Clinical symptoms, serum thyroxine and TRAb, thyroid ultrasound, and orbital computed tomography formed the basis for the diagnoses. Ficoll-Paque density gradient centrifugation was used to isolate PBMCs from around 10 ml of fresh peripheral blood. Trizol reagent was used to extract total RNA, and RNA quality was then checked on an Agilent 2100 Bioanalyzer.

TCR beta CDR3 regions were amplified from RNA transcripts. The TCR CDR3 was subjected to a first round of RT-PCR using the HTBI primer set and the Qiagen OneStep RT-PCR kit. The libraries were constructed in a second round of multiplex PCR and then size-selected and purified. Paired-end sequencing of the libraries was performed with 100 bp reads on an Illumina HiSeq2000. The source study handled its data this way. Raw data were processed with SOAPnuke, discarding reads with adapters, uncalled bases, mean Phred below 15, or no exact constant-primer or identifier match. COPE v1.2.5 was used to merge the high-quality paired reads, and each unique nucleotide sequence was defined as a clonotype. Clonotypes were aligned to IMGT TRBV, TRBD and TRBJ reference segments using MiTCR v1.1. Analysis was restricted to V-J combinations with a frequency above 0.0001, which covered roughly 99% of repertoires. The TCS score was defined as the ratio of F50 (clonal expansion) to E x V (chaos), calculated using BLOSUM62-based TCRdist between CDR3 peptides within each V-J. Welch's t-statistics and random forest reduced approximately 520 V-J features to about 12, which were used in a naive Bayes classifier (R e1071). The raw public reads went through TCRdb reprocessing: fastp at Q25, MiXCR clone calling, in-frame beta chains kept. Rows are unified per CDR3 protein, each entry keeping the most common DNA and genes. The authors' filters were not applied to this entry. This sample comprises around 300,000 distinct CDR3 sequences, approximately 23% of them detected only once. Together, the top ten hold roughly 60% of the sample.

Comments on this clonotype: The specificity of this receptor is unknown. Base-call qualities are not available, and no considerably larger clone is one nucleotide away.

The chain is made from TRBV7-2 and TRBJ2-1; 12 middle bases align to TRBD2. Sequencing was performed on blood. This TCR came from a man between 25 and 39 years old with Graves' ophthalmopathy. The CDR3 in this case is CASSYKRLAGGGYNEQFF. The nucleotides are TGTGCCAGCAGCTACAAACGGCTAGCGGGAGGGGGGTACAATGAGCAGTTCTTC.